These 10 T cell receptor beta chains were sequenced from one sample in a study of response to subunit inactivated influenza vaccine. MiXCR, applied by TCRdb to the RT-PCR reads, yields one record per CDR3 protein. The sample records about 650,000 distinct CDR3 sequences, around 16% being singletons. Specimen: PBMCs from blood, collected about 11 days after vaccination. These receptors came from a man over 45 who received an inactivated influenza vaccine.

The chain has TRBV6-2 or TRBV6-3 and TRBJ2-2; D may correspond to TRBD1 or TRBD2 (5 bases each). The CDR3 totals 14 residues. V lost 5 bases and J lost 3, with 10 bases in between. CDR1 is MNHEY and CDR2 is SVGEGT in the germline V gene. CDR3 DNA: TGTGCCAGCAGTGAGGGACGAGACACCGGGGAGCTGTTTTTT. This translates into CASSEGRDTGELFF.

In this sample, this clonotype turned up a few times. The rearrangement links TRBV29-1 to TRBJ1-1; TRBD1 might be the D (5 bases). CDR3 length: 13 amino acids. CDR1 is SQVTM, CDR2 ANQGSEA, per germline. V was clipped by 7 bases and J by 6 bases, with 18 bases between them. The CDR3 protein is CSAQGQGWAEAFF. As DNA, the CDR3 is TGCAGCGCCCAAGGGCAGGGATGGGCTGAAGCTTTCTTT. Combining the CDR3 with reference TRBV29-1 and TRBJ1-1 gives the whole variable domain SAVISQKPSRDICQRGTSLTIQCQVDSQVTMMFWYRQQPGQSLTLIATANQGSEATYESGFVIDKFPISRPNLTFSTLTVSNMSPEDSSIYLCSAQGQGWAEAFFGQGTRLTVV.

This clonotype occurred many times. The chain combines TRBV7-2 with TRBJ2-5; no reliable D call. Trimming took 5 bases from V and 2 from J, leaving 9 bases between them. The length of the CDR3 is 13 residues. The germline CDR1 and CDR2 sequences are SGHTA and FQGNSA. CDR3 sequence: CASSTTVQETQYF. CDR3 DNA sequence: TGTGCCAGCAGCACTACAGTACAAGAGACCCAGTACTTC.

This clonotype turned up a few times. The V call is TRBV12-3 or TRBV12-4, the J call TRBJ2-3, with D hard to call. CDR3 length: 13 residues. V lost 8 bases, J lost 3 bases, and 12 bases lay in between. The CDR3 coding sequence is TGTGCCAGCCAACTCAGTTCGACAGATACGCAGTATTTT. Translating gives CASQLSSTDTQYF.

This clonotype was counted only a few times. This chain connects TRBV4-1 to TRBJ1-4; D is unclear. CDR1 is MGHRA and CDR2 is YSYEKL in the germline V gene. V lost 0 bases, J lost 0 bases, and 11 bases lay in between. CDR3 length: 17 residues. The CDR3 bases are TGCGCCAGCAGCCAAGATAAAGGACGGGCAACTAATGAAAAACTGTTTTTT. The encoded protein is CASSQDKGRATNEKLFF.

The J gene is TRBJ2-1, the V gene TRBV12-3 or TRBV12-4; perhaps D is TRBD1 or TRBD2 (6 bases each). The CDR3 totals 14 residues. V was clipped by 5 bases and J by 6 bases, with 14 bases between them. The CDR3 loop is CASSPRGTSNEQFF. The CDR3 coding sequence is TGTGCCAGCAGTCCTAGGGGGACTTCCAATGAGCAGTTCTTC.

This chain links TRBV11-2 with TRBJ2-7; D might be TRBD2 (6 bases). CDR3 length equals 16 residues. V was cut by 4 bases and J by 4 bases, with 20 bases left in between. CDR1 is SGHAT, CDR2 FQNNGV, per germline. CDR3 nucleotide sequence: TGTGCCAGCAGCTCCACCCTCCGGAGGGTCCCTTACGAGCAGTACTTC. This sequence encodes CASSSTLRRVPYEQYF.

This clonotype showed up just a few times. The chain uses TRBV20-1 and TRBJ2-2, with 12 nucleotides matching TRBD2. The CDR3 runs to 15 residues. V was clipped by 0 bases and J by 9 bases; unmatched bases: 5. Germline values: CDR1 DFQATT, CDR2 SNEGSKA (reference sequence). CDR3 nucleotides: TGCAGTGCTAGAGATGGACTAGCGGGGTCTAGGGAGCTGTTTTTT. It translates to CSARDGLAGSRELFF.

This chain connects TRBV2 to TRBJ1-1; 7 nucleotides agree with TRBD1. Per germline, CDR1 SNHLY and CDR2 FYNNEI. The CDR3 covers 15 residues. V shed 3 bases, J shed 0 bases, and the junction held 4 bases outside the gene matches. The chain's CDR3 is CASSESQGMNTEAFF. CDR3 sequence (DNA): TGTGCCAGCAGTGAGTCACAGGGGATGAACACTGAAGCTTTCTTT. Full variable domain (outside the CDR3, taken from reference TRBV2 and TRBJ1-1): EPEVTQTPSHQVTQMGQEVILRCVPISNHLYFYWYRQILGQKVEFLVSFYNNEISEKSEIFDDQFSVERPDGSNFTLKIRSTKLEDSAMYFCASSESQGMNTEAFFGQGTRLTVV.

This clonotype was recorded a few times. The V gene is TRBV11-2, the J gene TRBJ1-2, with D maybe TRBD1 (5 bases). V gave up 5 bases and J gave up 3 bases, with 13 bases separating them. The CDR3 contains 14 residues. Germline V gene sequence: CDR1 SGHAT, CDR2 FQNNGV. The CDR3 reads CASSAGVGDYGYTF. CDR3 nucleotides: TGTGCCAGCAGCGCCGGGGTGGGGGACTATGGCTACACCTTC.